Described below is a single T cell receptor (beta chain) sequence and its context. Its antigen remains unidentified. Base qualities are not provided; no much larger clone lies one nucleotide away. Its CDR3 holds 13 amino acids, cysteine through phenylalanine. Only the CDR3 DNA is retained, 39 bases long and in frame from the first base. V is pruned by 4 bases and J by 5 bases, leaving 5 bases of the junction without a gene match. The CDR1 and CDR2 encoded by the germline V gene are SQVTM and ANQGSEA. The record originates from a study of T cell repertoires in ileal Crohn's disease (dated by TCRdb to about 2019). In terms of the full investigation: Median disease duration was around eight years, and roughly 35% of patients were identified as active smokers at the time of surgery. Surgery was performed for a complication in all patients, with stricturing disease in around 60% and penetrating disease in approximately 40%. TCR repertoire analysis was done in a few dozen Crohn's disease patients from a prospective multicentre cohort. Roughly half of the patients were given postoperative therapy, with approximately 17 on anti-TNF agents and about a dozen on thiopurines. Approximately 550 nanograms of biopsy DNA per sample were submitted for commercial TCRB immunosequencing. Endoscopic postoperative recurrence was defined by a Rutgeerts score above i0. The M0 samples consisted of biopsies taken from the inflamed part of the ileum within the surgical resection specimen. A total of roughly 150 mucosal samples from roughly 57 patients were sequenced, collected from several sites on the surgical specimen and at postoperative endoscopy. Running in parallel with the study was a multicentre cohort set up to find predictors of early endoscopic recurrence following ileocolonic resection.

On the study overall, not on this receptor specifically: Compared with non-smokers, patients who were active smokers at surgery showed a significantly higher proportion of clonal expansions (25.9% vs 17.9%, p=0.02). Compared with CD4 T cells, sorted CD8 T cells held more high-frequency clones, which suggests that the mucosal expansions were mostly CD8. Mucosal CD4 and CD8 T cells were sorted and sequenced only in a subgroup of patients, whose size was not stated. Higher percentages of high-frequency clones at the time of surgery were linked to endoscopic recurrence, and every patient with clonality above 26.8% (18/57) had recurrence.

Sample time point, as interpreted from the label and publication: inflamed ileum from the surgical specimen. Adults with ileal or ileocolonic Crohn's disease and an indication for ileocolonic resection were eligible for inclusion. Whole ileal mucosal biopsies were kept frozen at -80 degrees C prior to DNA extraction. Genomic DNA was extracted from frozen whole biopsies using a TRizol-based method and was quantified with a NanoDrop 2000 spectrophotometer. The library was obtained by the immunoSEQ multiplex PCR assay. Adaptive Biotechnology amplified CDR3 regions from genomic DNA with a two-step multiplex PCR that controlled for amplification bias. Primers for every V and J gene segment were used in the first PCR, and barcodes and Illumina adapters were added in the second PCR. CDR3 libraries were sequenced using an Illumina instrument. The original pipeline was this. The analysis used both the pipelines supplied by the vendor and custom analysis of the raw data in R/Bioconductor with R version 3.3.0. Clonality, which ranges from 0 to 1, was calculated as the inverse of the normalised Shannon entropy across all productive clones. The repertoire share taken up by the top 100 clones defined high-frequency clones, and only clones that passed a 95% confidence test were kept. The Simpson index measured repertoire diversity, and the Morisita-Horn index measured overlap between samples. Imported from immuneACCESS, the table was reduced by TCRdb to in-frame sequences with V and J called. These copies leave out some clones; in studies compared against another copy, an unresolved V gene accounts for under half, and the cause of the remainder is not known. That table is the source of V, J and clone size, and D and trimming were worked out from the DNA. Recorded for this sample are 16,000 or so clones; more than 85% of them occurred a single time. The ten biggest clones cover roughly 7.1% of the sample.

Sequencing was performed on ileal tissue. The chain joins TRBV29-1 to TRBJ1-2, with 9 central nucleotides matching TRBD1. The TCR originated in an adult with Crohn's disease. The sequenced DNA is TGCAGCGTTGTAGGACAGGGGTCATATGGCTACACCTTC. The translation is CSVVGQGSYGYTF.